This TCR beta chain was sequenced for a study of T cell responses to AZD1222 COVID-19 vaccine. Recipients boosted at about 4 weeks or about 12 weeks are pooled. Profiling relied on immunoSEQ multiplex PCR, and the TCRdb table lists in-frame clones only, not all of them. The table lists about 67,000 clones, 83% of them singletons. As to this clone: What it recognizes is unknown.

Study-wide points: CD4 TCRs associated with vaccination spanned spike, dominating at 160-218 and 743-854. In a largely white British group with more females than males, clonal diversity was possibly underestimated. No repertoire was sampled before or during the peak T cell response, only after it.

The source was peripheral blood, collected 28 days after the second AZD1222 dose. This sequence was found in an adult who received the AZD1222 COVID-19 vaccine.

The CDR3 sequence: CASRKGQGLVAYEQYF. Written as DNA, the CDR3 is TGCGCCAGCAGAAAGGGCCAGGGACTGGTTGCCTACGAGCAGTACTTC. V and J are TRBV5-1 and TRBJ2-7; possibly TRBD2 for D (6 bases). Trimming left V 5 bases short and J 2 bases short, with 20 bases between. Germline V gene sequence: CDR1 SGHRS, CDR2 YFSETQ. The CDR3 consists of 16 residues.